These 2 T cell receptor beta chains share one sample of origin, sequenced in a study of blood T cell repertoires in COVID-19. Here immunoSEQ multiplex PCR was the method, and the copy in TCRdb shows in-frame clones only, minus some. The sample holds about 170,000 clones, around four fifths seen once. Source material: peripheral blood. Receptors originate from a woman aged 70-85 years who had recovered from COVID-19.

This clone was seen a single time. V gene TRBV14 combines with J gene TRBJ2-7; 10 nucleotides agree with TRBD2. The CDR3 totals 16 residues. V shed 4 bases, J shed 4 bases, and the junction held 10 bases outside the gene matches. Germline V gives CDR1 SGHDN, CDR2 FVKESK. CDR3 region: CASSPGGSGGKYEQYF. The CDR3 bases are TGTGCCAGCAGCCCAGGCGGTAGCGGGGGGAAGTACGAGCAGTACTTC.

This chain connects TRBV11-2 to TRBJ1-5; no firm D call. CDR1 and CDR2 (germline): SGHAT, FQNNGV. CDR3 length equals 12 residues. Trimming left V 5 bases short and J 8 bases short, with 10 bases between. In nucleotides, the CDR3 is TGTGCCAGCAGCCCCGCCGGGGAGCCCCAGCATTTT. It is translated as CASSPAGEPQHF.